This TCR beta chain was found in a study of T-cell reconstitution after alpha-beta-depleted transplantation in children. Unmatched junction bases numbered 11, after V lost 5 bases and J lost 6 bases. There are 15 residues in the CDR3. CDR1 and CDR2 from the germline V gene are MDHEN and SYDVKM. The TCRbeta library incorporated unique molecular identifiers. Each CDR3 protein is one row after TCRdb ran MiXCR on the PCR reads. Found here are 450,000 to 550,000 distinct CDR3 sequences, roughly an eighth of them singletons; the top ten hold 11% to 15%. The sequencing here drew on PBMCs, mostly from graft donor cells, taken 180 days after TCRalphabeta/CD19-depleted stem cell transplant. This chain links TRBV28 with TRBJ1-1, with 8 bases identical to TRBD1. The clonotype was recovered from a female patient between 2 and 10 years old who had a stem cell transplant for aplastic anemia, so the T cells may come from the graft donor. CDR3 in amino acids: CASSTPGTGKSEAFF. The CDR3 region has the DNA TGTGCCAGCAGTACACCCGGGACAGGTAAATCTGAAGCTTTCTTT.